Below, 10 T cell receptor beta chains from the same sample are listed, as sequenced in a study of blood T cell repertoires in COVID-19 (dated by TCRdb to 2020 to 2021). Library preparation was by the immunoSEQ multiplex PCR assay. As stored in TCRdb, this immuneACCESS dataset retains in-frame rearrangements with V and J assigned. A fraction of the clones does not appear; measured against another copy, unresolved V genes explain less than half of the discrepancy, and the remainder lacks a known reason. A total of about 240,000 clones appear in this sample, about 90% of them only once. The ten biggest clones cover roughly 3.1% of the sample. Sequencing used PBMCs or T cells enriched from blood (not recorded which). The receptors originated from a middle-aged woman with acute COVID-19.

This sequence joins TRBV15 and TRBJ1-2; D is possibly TRBD1 (6 bases). Trimming took 3 bases from V and 1 from J, leaving 9 bases between them. There are 14 residues in the CDR3. Germline V gene sequence: CDR1 LNHNV, CDR2 YYDKDF (reference sequence). The CDR3 here is CATSRRTVNYGYTF. The CDR3 DNA reads as TGTGCCACCAGCAGGCGGACAGTTAACTATGGCTACACCTTC.

This chain uses TRBV5-4 with TRBJ2-5; TRBD1 agrees at 9 bases. CDR3 length: 13 residues. The trim removed 4 bases at V and 5 bases at J, leaving 3 bases unmatched. Germline loops: CDR1 SGHNT, CDR2 YYREEE (reference sequence). Written as DNA, the CDR3 is TGTGCCAGCAGCATAGACAGGGGGGAGACCCAGTACTTC. Translated: CASSIDRGETQYF.

The V gene is TRBV30, the J gene TRBJ2-7; D remains ambiguous. Germline CDR1 reads GTSNPN; CDR2 reads SVGIG (reference sequence). The CDR3 sequence is 11 residues long. V gave up 2 bases and J gave up 4 bases, with 6 bases separating them. CDR3 bases: TGTGCCTGGAGTTTCGGGTACGAGCAGTACTTC. Its protein is CAWSFGYEQYF.

The chain has TRBV29-1 and TRBJ1-6; perhaps TRBD1 as D (5 bases). In germline, CDR1 is SQVTM, CDR2 ANQGSEA. This CDR3 region has 13 residues. The ends were cut back, 4 bases at V and 7 bases at J, with 11 bases in the middle. CDR3 sequence reads: CSVGVGANSPLHF. CDR3 nucleotide sequence: TGCAGCGTTGGAGTTGGGGCGAATTCACCCCTCCACTTT.

The chain recombines TRBV9 with TRBJ2-1; 12 bases agree with TRBD2. The CDR3 is 17 residues long. J lost 4 bases, V lost 3 bases, and 8 bases had no gene match. Germline loops: CDR1 SGDLS, CDR2 YYNGEE. CDR3 protein: CASSAQRLAGEYNEQFF. CDR3 sequence (DNA): TGTGCCAGCAGCGCTCAGAGACTAGCGGGGGAGTACAATGAGCAGTTCTTC.

The J gene is TRBJ2-1, the V gene TRBV5-1; the match to TRBD2 covers 13 bases. V dropped 0 bases and J dropped 6; count of bases not matched to a gene: 3. CDR3 length: 16 residues. Germline CDR1 and CDR2: SGHRS and YFSETQ. Written as DNA, the CDR3 is TGCGCCAGCAGCTTGGCCGGGACTAGCGGGATCAATGAGCAGTTCTTC. Its protein product is CASSLAGTSGINEQFF.

This chain connects TRBV11-3 to TRBJ1-6; the D gene is possibly TRBD1 (6 bases). Trimming removed 1 base at V and 9 bases at J, with 10 bases between. Germline CDR1 SGHNT, CDR2 YENEEA. The CDR3 loop spans 14 amino acids. CDR3 coding DNA: TGTGCCAGCAGCTTAGGTCAGGGGATTTCACCCCTCCACTTT. Translated: CASSLGQGISPLHF.

This chain links TRBV5-5 with TRBJ2-5; 13 bases fit TRBD2. Germline loops: CDR1 SGHKS, CDR2 YYEKEE (reference sequence). This CDR3 has 17 amino acids. V lost 3 bases and J lost 1; bases outside the gene matches: 6. The CDR3 DNA follows: TGTGCCAGCAGCTCCGCCGGGACTAGCGGGATCCAAGAGACCCAGTACTTC. Its translation is CASSSAGTSGIQETQYF.

The chain uses TRBV11-3 and TRBJ2-5; D uncertain. CDR1 and CDR2 (germline): SGHNT, YENEEA. The length of the CDR3 is 14 residues. V dropped 5 bases and J dropped 4 bases, with 14 bases sitting between them. CDR3 in amino acids: CASSRTNYGETQYF. The CDR3, as DNA: TGTGCCAGCAGCCGAACCAATTACGGAGAGACCCAGTACTTC.

The V and J genes are TRBV7-9 and TRBJ2-5; 10 nucleotides align to TRBD2. The CDR3 extends over 17 amino acids. V shed 10 bases and J 5 bases; nucleotides not matched to a gene: 19. CDR1 is SEHNR and CDR2 is FQNEAQ in the germline V gene (reference sequence). The CDR3 here is CATSLGGAGGPGETQYF. Written as DNA, the CDR3 is TGTGCCACCTCCCTCGGAGGAGCGGGAGGGCCGGGGGAGACCCAGTACTTC.